One sample yielded the 5 T cell receptor beta chains listed below, sequenced in a study of T cell responses to AZD1222 COVID-19 vaccine. Clones were read by immunoSEQ multiplex PCR, and TCRdb kept only the in-frame ones, dropping some. This table holds around 170,000 clones, 90% found once. Source: peripheral blood, taken on day 0 of AZD1222 vaccination. The source of these receptors is an adult in good health.

The chain uses TRBV27 and TRBJ1-2, with D possibly TRBD1 on 6 matching bases. V lost 0 bases and J lost 7, with 12 bases in between. Germline-derived CDR1 and CDR2 are MNHEY and SMNVEV (reference sequence). The CDR3 loop spans 14 amino acids. The CDR3: CASSLSMGGSGYTF. DNA for the CDR3: TGTGCCAGCAGTTTATCGATGGGGGGCTCTGGCTACACCTTC.

The chain carries TRBV20-1 and TRBJ1-1; no definite D call. CDR1 and CDR2 (germline): DFQATT, SNEGSKA (reference sequence). The CDR3 has 15 residues. Trimming removed 3 bases at V and 0 bases at J, with 14 bases between. CDR3 residues: CSASQPEFLNTEAFF. The CDR3 region has the DNA TGCAGTGCTAGTCAGCCGGAATTCCTGAACACTGAAGCTTTCTTT.

This rearrangement joins TRBV5-6 to TRBJ1-1, with no clear D. This CDR3 has 15 amino acids. V dropped 4 bases and J dropped 1 base, with 14 bases sitting between them. Germline V CDR1 and CDR2: SGHDT, YYEEEE. Here the CDR3 DNA reads TGTGCCAGCAGCCTCCTTGCCCCTAGGAACACTGAAGCTTTCTTT. Translating it yields CASSLLAPRNTEAFF.

This clone was recorded many times. The rearrangement joins TRBV2 to TRBJ2-1, with no clear D. Germline values: CDR1 SNHLY, CDR2 FYNNEI. The CDR3 runs 14 residues. The V end lost 6 bases, the J end lost 0 bases, and 9 bases lay between the germline ends. The CDR3, as DNA: TGTGCCAGCAGAGGCCACAGCTCCTACAATGAGCAGTTCTTC. This encodes CASRGHSSYNEQFF.

V and J are TRBV18 and TRBJ2-7; possibly TRBD1 for D (5 bases). The V gene lost 3 bases and the J gene lost 2 bases, with 11 bases spanning the gap. Germline V gene lookup returns CDR1 KGHSH and CDR2 LQKENI. The CDR3 runs 14 residues. The chain's CDR3 is CASSPGQAPYEQYF. The CDR3 nucleotides are TGTGCCAGCTCACCGGGGCAGGCCCCCTACGAGCAGTACTTC. The whole variable domain, remainder taken from reference TRBV18 and TRBJ2-7, is NAGVMQNPRHLVRRRGQEARLRCSPMKGHSHVYWYRQLPEEGLKFMVYLQKENIIDESGMPKERFSAEFPKEGPSILRIQQVVRGDSAAYFCASSPGQAPYEQYFGPGTRLTVT.